This entry features one TCR beta chain sequence. Authors' analysis steps: Amplifying reference gene primers gave estimates of nucleated cell counts. The protocol was immunoSEQ multiplex PCR, while the TCRdb copy is restricted to in-frame clones and leaves out a portion. V, J and clone size reflect that table, while D and trimming were determined from the DNA. The repertoire holds about 70,000 clones, with approximately 79% as singletons. This sample was taken from a study of blood T cell repertoires in COVID-19. For the study at large: Whether acute or convalescent, the COVID-19 samples came from the United States, Italy and Spain. PBMCs, B-cell-depleted T cells, or T cells were the source of the cDNA or gDNA that made up the material.

Unmatched junction bases numbered 11, after V lost 0 bases and J lost 5 bases. Germline values: CDR1 SGDLS, CDR2 YYNGEE. The length of the CDR3 is 18 residues. The clonotype comes from a woman aged 55-75 years with acute or convalescent COVID-19. The chain carries TRBV9 and TRBJ2-5; 12 positions match TRBD1. The sample consisted of peripheral blood. This chain's CDR3 is CASSVATAVGQGAETQYF. CDR3 in DNA: TGTGCCAGCAGCGTAGCTACTGCGGTGGGACAGGGGGCGGAGACCCAGTACTTC.